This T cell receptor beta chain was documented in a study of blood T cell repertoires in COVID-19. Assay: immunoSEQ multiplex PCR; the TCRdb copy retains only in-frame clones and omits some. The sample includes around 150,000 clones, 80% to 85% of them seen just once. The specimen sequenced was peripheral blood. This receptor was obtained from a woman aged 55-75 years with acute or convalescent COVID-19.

The CDR3 reads CAISAGTGNGQPQHF. CDR3 sequence (DNA): TGTGCCATCAGTGCAGGGACAGGGAACGGTCAGCCCCAGCATTTT. The V gene is TRBV10-3, the J gene TRBJ1-5; 9 nucleotides line up with TRBD1. The CDR3 runs 15 residues. In germline, CDR1 is ENHRY, CDR2 SYGVKD. The V segment lost 4 bases and the J segment 6 bases; nucleotides outside the gene matches: 7.